The following is a T cell receptor (beta chain) sequence with its context. Its antigen remains unidentified. The V end lost 11 bases, the J end lost 0 bases, and 11 bases lay between the germline ends. The CDR3 has 14 amino acids. In germline, CDR1 is MNHNS, CDR2 SASEGT. This sample is drawn from a study of untreated major depressive disorder. General study results and limits: Compared with controls, depressed patients showed more TRBV05-01 (Vbeta 5.1) usage in CD4+ T cells. Private clones made up every subject's top five TRBV05-01 clones.

The method was immunoSEQ multiplex PCR; TCRdb's version includes in-frame clones alone and lacks a portion of them. This sample has approximately 12,000 clones, with 80% to 95% found just once. The chain employs TRBV6-1 and TRBJ1-6, with TRBD1 as a possible D gene (5 bases). The sequence was collected from a man younger than 40 with major depressive disorder. Sequencing was done on a sample of CD4+ T cells from PBMCs. The DNA for the CDR3 is TGTGCCGTCGGGGGACGCTCCTATAATTCACCCCTCCACTTT. Translated, it gives CAVGGRSYNSPLHF.